This T cell receptor beta chain was sequenced in a study of identical twins. In TCRdb, the 5' RACE reads were re-called with MiXCR into one record per CDR3 protein. This table has about 520,000 distinct CDR3 sequences, about 20% appearing once. This clonotype was observed a few times. Trimming at V came to 5 bases and at J to 7 bases, leaving 5 bases not matched to a gene. The CDR3 covers 14 residues. Germline-derived CDR1 and CDR2 are DFQATT and SNEGSKA (reference sequence). These sequences were also reported in another study, on T cells expressing NK-cell markers.

Source material: CD4+ T cells sorted from blood. The source of this sequence is a woman between 18 and 29 years old in good health. J is TRBJ2-1 and V is TRBV20-1, with 13 positions matching TRBD2. CDR3 bases: TGCAGTGCTGTGCCGGGACTAGCGGGAAATGAGCAGTTCTTC. Translated: CSAVPGLAGNEQFF.